The 11 T cell receptor beta chains listed next were all sequenced from one sample in a study of Graves' ophthalmopathy and Graves' hyperthyroidism. RNA transcripts were the template, and TCR beta CDR3 regions were amplified from them. After a first-round RT-PCR with HTBI primers, a second-round multiplex PCR was run. TCRdb called the multiplex PCR reads again in MiXCR, with one record for every CDR3 protein. The sample shows about 420,000 distinct CDR3 sequences, roughly 20% of them seen only once. Sequencing used peripheral blood. The receptors come from a woman aged 18-30 years with stable Graves' hyperthyroidism.

CDR3 sequence: CASSEYGQGRAFF. In nucleotides, the CDR3 is TGTGCCAGCAGTGAATACGGACAGGGTCGGGCTTTCTTT. The rearrangement links TRBV25-1 to TRBJ1-1; 8 nucleotides align to TRBD1. J lost 11 bases, V lost 0 bases, and 5 bases had no gene match. The CDR3 runs to 13 residues. Looked up from germline, CDR1 is MGHDK and CDR2 is SYGVNS.

The rearrangement uses TRBV7-2 and TRBJ2-7; D remains unclear. There are 15 residues in the CDR3. Germline V gene data show CDR1 as SGHTA and CDR2 as FQGNSA. The V gene lost 3 bases and the J gene lost 0 bases, with 12 bases spanning the gap. The CDR3 spells CASSFGHKSSYEQYF. The CDR3 DNA sequence: TGTGCCAGCAGCTTTGGCCATAAGAGCTCCTACGAGCAGTACTTC. The variable domain in full, with the rest retrieved from reference TRBV7-2 and TRBJ2-7, is GAGVSQSPSNKVTEKGKDVELRCDPISGHTALYWYRQSLGQGLEFLIYFQGNSAPDKSGLPSDRFSAERTGGSVSTLTIQRTQQEDSAVYLCASSFGHKSSYEQYFGPGTRLTVT.

This clonotype was recorded at least ten times. The chain uses TRBV12-3 or TRBV12-4 and TRBJ1-2; TRBD1 might be the D (5 bases). The CDR3 is made up of 16 amino acids. V lost 4 bases to trimming and J lost 4 bases, with 19 bases between them. CDR3 protein: CASSSLIGGDAYGYTF. The CDR3 DNA reads TGTGCCAGCAGTTCCCTAATCGGAGGGGACGCCTATGGCTACACCTTC.

This clonotype was counted at least ten times. V usage is TRBV19 and J usage is TRBJ1-1; D remains unclear. Germline lookup yields CDR1 LNHDA and CDR2 SQIVND (reference sequence). The CDR3 contains 14 residues. Trimming pared 2 bases from V and 1 base from J, leaving 8 bases between. The CDR3 loop is CASSIRHSNTEAFF. The CDR3 DNA is TGTGCCAGTAGTATAAGACACTCGAACACTGAAGCTTTCTTT.

For this clonotype: One base away lies a much larger clone, so this may be a sequencing read error. This CDR3 is missing its conserved last phenylalanine or tryptophan, likely due to a read error. The V gene is TRBV27, the J gene TRBJ1-6; D remains unclear. V shed 3 bases and J shed 6 bases, with 3 bases lying between them. Per the germline V gene, CDR1 is MNHEY and CDR2 is SMNVEV (reference sequence). The CDR3 covers 12 residues. CDR3 bases: TGTGCCAGCAGTTTGCTTAATTCACCCCTCCACTTG. Its translation is CASSLLNSPLHL.

This clonotype was seen repeatedly, ten times or more. V is TRBV12-3 or TRBV12-4 and J is TRBJ2-7, with TRBD1 matching over 9 bases. This CDR3 is built from 15 residues. J gave up 5 bases and V 3 bases, and 8 bases lay outside the gene matches. CDR3 DNA: TGTGCCAGCAGTTTGGTGGGACAGGGTAGACACGAGCAGTACTTC. Its translation: CASSLVGQGRHEQYF.

This clonotype has at least ten counts. The chain recombines TRBV14 with TRBJ2-5; a weak D match, TRBD2 (5 bases). CDR1 SGHDN and CDR2 FVKESK come from the germline V gene. Trimming shortened V by 0 bases and J by 1 base, and 6 bases separated the two germline ends. The CDR3 is made up of 14 amino acids. The CDR3 DNA follows: TGTGCCAGCAGCCAAGATCTAGCCCAAGAGACCCAGTACTTC. It is translated as CASSQDLAQETQYF.

V is TRBV7-8 and J is TRBJ1-5, with a weak D call TRBD1 (5 bases). The CDR3 length is 15 residues. Germline CDR1 is SGHVS and CDR2 is FQNEAQ. Trimming cost V 3 bases and J 5 bases, with 14 bases left between them. CDR3 amino acids: CASSFGRVIDQPQHF. CDR3 bases: TGTGCCAGCAGCTTCGGCAGGGTAATTGATCAGCCCCAGCATTTT.

This clonotype was counted ten times or more. The V call is TRBV11-2, the J call TRBJ1-3; D uncertain. V was cut by 5 bases and J by 0 bases, with 20 bases left in between. The CDR3 consists of 18 residues. Germline assignment: CDR1 SGHAT and CDR2 FQNNGV. Here the CDR3 reads CASSDDRAGPYSGNTIYF. The CDR3 region has the DNA TGTGCCAGCAGCGATGATAGGGCAGGCCCTTACTCTGGAAACACCATATATTTT. The full variable domain, in which reference TRBV11-2 and TRBJ1-3 provide the parts outside the CDR3, is EAGVAQSPRYKIIEKRQSVAFWCNPISGHATLYWYQQILGQGPKLLIQFQNNGVVDDSQLPKDRFSAERLKGVDSTLKIQPAKLEDSAVYLCASSDDRAGPYSGNTIYFGEGSWLTVV.

The V gene is TRBV2, the J gene TRBJ2-2, with no clear D. From germline, CDR1 is SNHLY and CDR2 FYNNEI. The CDR3 is 12 residues long. With 4 bases removed from V and 7 bases from J, the gap between germline ends came to 7 bases. CDR3: CASSAAGGELFF. The CDR3 DNA is TGTGCCAGCAGTGCCGCTGGCGGGGAGCTGTTTTTT. Looking up the rest from reference TRBV2 and TRBJ2-2 gives the full variable domain: EPEVTQTPSHQVTQMGQEVILRCVPISNHLYFYWYRQILGQKVEFLVSFYNNEISEKSEIFDDQFSVERPDGSNFTLKIRSTKLEDSAMYFCASSAAGGELFFGEGSRLTVL.

There are many counts of this clonotype. The chain couples TRBV11-2 to TRBJ2-7; D call uncertain. The germline gives CDR1 SGHAT, CDR2 FQNNGV. The CDR3 runs to 15 residues. V was clipped by 1 base and J by 0 bases, with 10 bases between them. CDR3 sequence: CASSLARHSSYEQYF. In DNA form, the CDR3 reads TGTGCCAGCAGCTTAGCTCGACACAGCTCCTACGAGCAGTACTTC. Complete variable domain (other parts from reference TRBV11-2 and TRBJ2-7): EAGVAQSPRYKIIEKRQSVAFWCNPISGHATLYWYQQILGQGPKLLIQFQNNGVVDDSQLPKDRFSAERLKGVDSTLKIQPAKLEDSAVYLCASSLARHSSYEQYFGPGTRLTVT.